This T cell receptor beta chain was sequenced for a study of shared clonotypes between healthy human individuals. Study conclusions and caveats: Investigators collected only blood, and repertoires in tissues likely differ.

V dropped 4 bases and J dropped 4; count of bases not matched to a gene: 12. Germline V gene lookup returns CDR1 KGHSH and CDR2 LQKENI. The CDR3 runs to 17 residues. In the case of this clone: What it binds is not known.

Investigators spread the genomic DNA of each subset evenly over several immunoSEQ plates. Only in-frame clones appear in the TCRdb table, and some are missing; sequencing was by immunoSEQ multiplex PCR. The sample lists around 2.1 million clones, approximately 95% occurring once. The split of CD4+ cells yielded CD45RA+ naive and CD45RA-negative memory subsets. The J gene is TRBJ2-1, the V gene TRBV18; 8 bases are shared with TRBD1. This sequence was found in a young man in good health. The source material was naive CD4+ T cells sorted from blood. Subset described: CD45RA+ positively selected. The CDR3, as DNA: TGTGCCAGCTCACACAGCCTCCAGGGGGCGGGATACAATGAGCAGTTCTTC. Amino acid sequence: CASSHSLQGAGYNEQFF.